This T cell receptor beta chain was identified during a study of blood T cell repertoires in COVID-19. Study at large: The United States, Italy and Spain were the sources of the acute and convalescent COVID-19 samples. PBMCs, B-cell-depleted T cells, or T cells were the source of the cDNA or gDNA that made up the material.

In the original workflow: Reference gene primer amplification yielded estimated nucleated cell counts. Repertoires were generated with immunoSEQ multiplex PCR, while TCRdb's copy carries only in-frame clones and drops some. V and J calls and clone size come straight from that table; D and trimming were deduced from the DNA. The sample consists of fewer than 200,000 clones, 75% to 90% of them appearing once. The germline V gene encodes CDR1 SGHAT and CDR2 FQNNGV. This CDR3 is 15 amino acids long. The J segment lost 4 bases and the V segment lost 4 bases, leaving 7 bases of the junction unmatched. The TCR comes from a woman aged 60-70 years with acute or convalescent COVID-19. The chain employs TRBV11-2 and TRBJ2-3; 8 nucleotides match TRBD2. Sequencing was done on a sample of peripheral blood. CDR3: CASSSQTSGADTQYF. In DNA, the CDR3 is TGTGCCAGCAGCTCACAAACTAGCGGAGCAGATACGCAGTATTTT.